What follows are 3 T cell receptor beta chains derived from one specimen sequenced in a study of blood T cell repertoires in COVID-19. Measured with immunoSEQ multiplex PCR; TCRdb has only the in-frame clones, and not every one. The table lists tens of thousands of clones, approximately 88% of them singletons, with roughly 2.5% in the top ten. Sequencing used peripheral blood. The source is a man aged 45 to 65 with COVID-19, enrolled during active disease.

The chain links TRBV7-6 to TRBJ2-5; 9 positions match TRBD2. Unmatched junction bases numbered 10, after V lost 2 bases and J lost 6 bases. The CDR3 totals 16 residues. Germline assignment: CDR1 SGHVS and CDR2 FNYEAQ. As DNA, the CDR3 is TGTGCCAGCAGCTTACGCGGCGGGGGGGCCATTCAGACCCAGTACTTC. It encodes CASSLRGGGAIQTQYF.

This clone was counted a few times. V and J are TRBV7-9 and TRBJ1-1; the D gene is possibly TRBD1 (6 bases). This CDR3 region has 12 residues. V dropped 1 base and J dropped 7 bases, with 7 bases sitting between them. Germline V gene lookup returns CDR1 SEHNR and CDR2 FQNEAQ (reference sequence). DNA for the CDR3: TGTGCCAGCAGCTTAGAACAGGGTGAAGCTTTCTTT. The encoded protein is CASSLEQGEAFF.

In the case of this clone: Distinct nucleotide sequences in the sample also encode this CDR3. The J gene is TRBJ2-7, the V gene TRBV20-1; D uncertain. The germline V gene encodes CDR1 DFQATT and CDR2 SNEGSKA (reference sequence). The V end lost 3 bases, the J end lost 6 bases, and 9 bases lay between the germline ends. CDR3 length: 11 amino acids. CDR3 nucleotide sequence: TGCAGTGCTAGGTCAGGTTTCGAGCAGTACTTC. Its protein is CSARSGFEQYF.